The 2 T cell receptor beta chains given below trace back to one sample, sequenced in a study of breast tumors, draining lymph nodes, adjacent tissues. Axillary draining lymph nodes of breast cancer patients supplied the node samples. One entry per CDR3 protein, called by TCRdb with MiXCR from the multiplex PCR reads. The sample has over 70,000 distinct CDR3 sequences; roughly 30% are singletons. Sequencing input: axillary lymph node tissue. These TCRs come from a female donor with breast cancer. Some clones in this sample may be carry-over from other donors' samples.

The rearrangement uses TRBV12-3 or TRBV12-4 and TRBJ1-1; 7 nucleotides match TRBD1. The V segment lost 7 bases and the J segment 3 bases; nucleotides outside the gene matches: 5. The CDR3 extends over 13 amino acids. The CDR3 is CASTPQGDTEAFF. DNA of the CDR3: TGTGCCAGCACCCCCCAGGGGGACACTGAAGCTTTCTTT.

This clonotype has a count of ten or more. The CDR3 reads CASSGTVNSPLHF. CDR3 DNA: TGTGCCAGCAGCGGGACTGTGAATTCACCCCTCCACTTT. The chain recombines TRBV6-4 with TRBJ1-6; TRBD1 is a possible D gene (5 bases). Trimming took off 6 bases at V and 7 bases at J, with 10 bases between the two ends. CDR1 and CDR2 from the germline V gene are MRHNA and SNTAGT. This CDR3 has 13 amino acids.